A single TCR beta chain is shown here with its context. Its antigen is unidentified. This record comes from a study of cytomegalovirus exposure and HLA in healthy donors. General study results and limits: Presence/absence results assume similar sequencing depth per donor, which may not hold. The authors later found most CMV-associated TCR beta chains appeared HLA-restricted.

13 Jbeta primers and 60 Vbeta primers were used for the PCR. This table comes from immunoSEQ multiplex PCR, and its TCRdb copy is limited to in-frame clones, with some not included. The table shows hundreds of thousands of clones, with roughly 89% occurring only once. The germline CDR1 and CDR2 sequences are GTSNPN and SVGIG (reference sequence). Losses at the gene ends were 1 base for V and 0 bases for J; bases not matched to a gene: 4. The CDR3 loop spans 15 amino acids. Healthy bone marrow donors made up the donors. Sequencing used PBMCs. The V and J genes are TRBV30 and TRBJ1-1; 8 nucleotides match TRBD1. The TCR comes from a woman aged 18-29 years in good health and CMV-seronegative. The CDR3 loop is CAWSAGQGMNTEAFF. The CDR3, as DNA: TGTGCCTGGAGTGCTGGACAGGGAATGAACACTGAAGCTTTCTTT.